A selection of T cell receptor beta chains follows, all from one sample in a study of shared clonotypes between healthy human individuals. The data were produced by immunoSEQ multiplex PCR, yet TCRdb's version contains in-frame clones alone and is incomplete. Here the sample spans more than 550,000 clones, 92% being singletons. Specimen: naive CD8+ T cells sorted from blood. All receptors derive from a man aged 25 to 40 in good health. The CDR3 runs from the conserved cysteine through the conserved F or W. The D gene is left open where the match is weak. Size tells how often a clone was seen (once, few, many) or the class of an expanded clone, and some rows leave it out.

clone_size	d_call	v_call	j_call	cdr3_aa	cdr3_nt
once	TRBD1	TRBV11-1	TRBJ2-1	CATQQGRGPRYNEQFF	TGTGCCACCCAACAGGGGCGCGGACCCCGGTACAATGAGCAGTTCTTC
NA	NA	TRBV28	TRBJ2-1	CASSYPTRQALSYNEQFF	TGTGCCAGCAGTTACCCCACCCGGCAGGCTCTATCCTACAATGAGCAGTTCTTC
NA	NA	TRBV7-9	TRBJ2-1	CASSPPRLAVDNEQFF	TGTGCCAGCAGCCCGCCACGATTAGCGGTAGACAATGAGCAGTTCTTC
few	NA	TRBV5-4	TRBJ2-2	CASSLEGRAGELFF	TGTGCCAGCAGCTTGGAAGGGAGAGCCGGGGAGCTGTTTTTT
NA	TRBD1	TRBV10-1	TRBJ2-3	CASSASGGTGDDTQYF	TGCGCCAGCAGTGCATCTGGTGGGACAGGGGACGATACGCAGTATTTT
NA	TRBD1	TRBV15	TRBJ1-5	CATSREAGQGFPQPQHF	TGTGCCACCAGCAGAGAGGCTGGACAGGGATTTCCTCAGCCCCAGCATTTT
NA	NA	TRBV7-2	TRBJ2-1	CASSVWRFPYNEQFF	TGTGCCAGCAGCGTGTGGAGATTCCCCTACAATGAGCAGTTCTTC
NA	NA	TRBV7-9	TRBJ2-7	CASSYDRGYEQYF	TGTGCCAGCAGCTACGACCGGGGGTACGAGCAGTACTTC
NA	NA	TRBV4-2	TRBJ1-2	CASSPPGLGITNYGYTF	TGTGCCAGCAGCCCCCCGGGTCTGGGAATAACTAACTATGGCTACACCTTC
NA	NA	TRBV6-5	TRBJ2-7	CASSYSLDGRSYEQYF	TGTGCCAGCAGTTACTCCCTGGACGGACGCTCCTACGAGCAGTACTTC